This TCR beta chain was captured by sequencing in a study of human T cells and chemical hapten exposure. TCRdb recomputed calls from the RACE reads with MiXCR, one row per CDR3 protein. The sample comprises about 120,000 distinct CDR3 sequences, about 12% of which are singletons, and 1.4% rests with the top ten. Germline lookup yields CDR1 SEHNR and CDR2 FQNEAQ (reference sequence). V was pared by 2 bases and J by 5 bases, with 10 bases between. This CDR3 is 14 amino acids long. Time point of the sample: patch test 1, 2 weeks after DPC sensitization. Treatment meaning: therapeutic diphenylcyclopropenone sensitization with weekly scalp DPC. The study extracted total RNA from unfractionated whole blood. This clonotype was recorded many times.

This TCR was recovered from a woman aged 45-65 years with alopecia areata. Some clones in this sample may be carry-over from other donors' samples. The sequences come from whole blood, collected in connection with sensitization to the hapten diphenylcyclopropenone (DPC). This chain uses TRBV7-9 with TRBJ1-5; a possible D gene is TRBD1 (6 bases). The CDR3 loop is CASSLTGGDQPQHF. CDR3 bases: TGTGCCAGCAGCTTAACCGGGGGCGATCAGCCCCAGCATTTT.